The subject of this entry is one T cell receptor (beta chain). It lacks a known antigen. No base-level quality is on record; no much larger clone is a single base apart. These data are taken from a study of blood T cell repertoires in COVID-19 (dated by TCRdb to the early 2020s). About the study as a whole: Samples from collaborators originated in the United States, Italy and Spain and spanned both the acute and convalescent phases of COVID-19. The material from the prospective study consisted of cDNA or gDNA derived from T cells, B-cell-depleted T cells, or PBMCs. The dataset comprised deeply sampled blood TCRbeta repertoires from subjects exposed to, actively infected with, or recovered from COVID-19. The repertoires were released in a freely available public database intended as a resource for research on the immune response to SARS-CoV-2. Samples came from the ongoing ImmuneRACE study (first 160 participants) plus 1,254 subjects from 6 global collaborators. Nearly every sample came with metadata listing a de-identified subject ID, COVID-19 status, age in years and sex. Where available, HLA class I and class II types were taken from metadata supplied by the sample provider and were not determined by assay-based typing.

Trimming takes 4 bases off V and 12 bases off J; junction bases not matched to a gene: 5. Spanning cysteine to phenylalanine, the CDR3 consists of 11 amino acids. The retained sequence is limited to the CDR3, 33 bases, with the frame set at the first base. CDR1 and CDR2 are read off the germline V gene as SGHRS and YFSETQ. Study-level results and caveats: How much clinical and demographic metadata was included differed by source and by participant, and the metadata was provided uncurated.

The collaborating institutions used their own protocols to collect whole blood in K2EDTA tubes. Collaborator samples were shipped for TCRbeta analysis as frozen whole blood, isolated PBMCs, or DNA extracted from either sample type. The immunoSEQ Assay, a bias-controlled multiplex PCR, was used to amplify TCRbeta CDR3 regions from genomic DNA. The published analysis was carried out like this. The number of nucleated cells in each sample was estimated from the amplification of reference gene primers within the assay. To quantify the absolute abundance of each unique TCRbeta CDR3 rearrangement, sequence reads were collapsed and filtered. For each sample, productive Simpson clonality was calculated by taking the square root of Simpson's diversity index across productive rearrangements. The immuneACCESS repertoire file appears here via TCRdb, limited to in-frame rearrangements. These files lack a portion of the clones; in checked studies, under half of the deficit traces to unresolved V genes, and the cause of the others is not known. V and J calls and clone size are given by that table; D and trimming were obtained from the DNA. Within this sample are tens of thousands of clones, with around 80% of them counted one time only. 55% to 65% of the sample is taken by the ten largest.

The sequenced material came from peripheral blood. The chain links TRBV5-1 with TRBJ1-1, with TRBD1 identical over 8 junction bases. This receptor was taken from a woman of 80 years or more with acute or convalescent COVID-19. The CDR3: CASSLDRVTFF. Read as DNA, the sequence is TGCGCCAGCAGCCTGGACAGGGTAACTTTCTTT.